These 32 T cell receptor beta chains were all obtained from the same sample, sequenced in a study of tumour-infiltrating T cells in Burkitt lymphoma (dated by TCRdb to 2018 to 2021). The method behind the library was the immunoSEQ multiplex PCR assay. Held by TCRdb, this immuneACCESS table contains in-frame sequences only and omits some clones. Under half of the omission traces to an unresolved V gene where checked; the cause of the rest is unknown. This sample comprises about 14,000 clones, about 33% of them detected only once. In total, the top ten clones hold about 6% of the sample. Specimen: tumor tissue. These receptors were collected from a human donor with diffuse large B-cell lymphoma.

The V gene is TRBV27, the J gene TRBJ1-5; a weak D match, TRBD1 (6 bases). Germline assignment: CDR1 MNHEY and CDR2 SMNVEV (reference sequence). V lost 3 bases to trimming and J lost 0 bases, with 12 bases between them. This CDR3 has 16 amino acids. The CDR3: CASSLSGAFSNQPQHF. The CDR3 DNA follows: TGTGCCAGCAGTTTGTCGGGGGCCTTTAGCAATCAGCCCCAGCATTTT.

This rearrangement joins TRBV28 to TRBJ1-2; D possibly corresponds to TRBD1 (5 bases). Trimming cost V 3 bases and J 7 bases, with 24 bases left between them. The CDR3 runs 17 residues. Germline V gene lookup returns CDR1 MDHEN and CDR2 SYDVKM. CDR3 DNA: TGTGCCAGCAGTTTCATTTTTGGCGAAGGGACGAATCTTGGCTACACCTTC. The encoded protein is CASSFIFGEGTNLGYTF.

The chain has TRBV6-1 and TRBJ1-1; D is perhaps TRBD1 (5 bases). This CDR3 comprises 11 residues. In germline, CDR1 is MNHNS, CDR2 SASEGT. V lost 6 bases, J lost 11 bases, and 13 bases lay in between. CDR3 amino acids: CASRGALGAFF. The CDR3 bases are TGTGCCAGCAGAGGGGCTTTGGGGGCTTTCTTT.

CDR3 coding DNA: TGTGCCAGCAGTCCGGTCAGTCTAGCGCTCTCCACCGGGGAGCTGTTTTTT. Protein product: CASSPVSLALSTGELFF. The V gene is TRBV28, the J gene TRBJ2-2; TRBD2 is a possible D gene (6 bases). This CDR3 is built from 17 residues. V lost 5 bases to trimming and J lost 4 bases, with 20 bases between them. The germline V gene has CDR1 MDHEN and CDR2 SYDVKM.

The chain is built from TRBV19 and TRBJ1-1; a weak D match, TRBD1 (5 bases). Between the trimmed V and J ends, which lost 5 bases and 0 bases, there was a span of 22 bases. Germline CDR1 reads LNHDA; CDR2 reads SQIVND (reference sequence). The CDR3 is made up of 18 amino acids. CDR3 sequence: CASSSRSDWGRMNTEAFF. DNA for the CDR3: TGTGCCAGTAGTTCCCGGTCGGATTGGGGGAGGATGAACACTGAAGCTTTCTTT.

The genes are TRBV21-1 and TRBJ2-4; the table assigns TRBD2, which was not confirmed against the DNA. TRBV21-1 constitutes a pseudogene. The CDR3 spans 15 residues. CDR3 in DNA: TGTGCCAGCAGCAAAGTTCCCCTAGCCAAAAACATTCAGTACTTC. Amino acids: CASSKVPLAKNIQYF.

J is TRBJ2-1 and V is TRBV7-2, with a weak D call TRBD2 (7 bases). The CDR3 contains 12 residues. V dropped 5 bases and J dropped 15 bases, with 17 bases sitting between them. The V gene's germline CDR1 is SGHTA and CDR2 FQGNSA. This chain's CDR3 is CASSPSGGLGFF. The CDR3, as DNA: TGTGCCAGCAGCCCCTCCGGGGGGCTTGGGTTCTTC. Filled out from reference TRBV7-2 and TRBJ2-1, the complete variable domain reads GAGVSQSPSNKVTEKGKDVELRCDPISGHTALYWYRQSLGQGLEFLIYFQGNSAPDKSGLPSDRFSAERTGGSVSTLTIQRTQQEDSAVYLCASSPSGGLGFFGPGTRLTVL.

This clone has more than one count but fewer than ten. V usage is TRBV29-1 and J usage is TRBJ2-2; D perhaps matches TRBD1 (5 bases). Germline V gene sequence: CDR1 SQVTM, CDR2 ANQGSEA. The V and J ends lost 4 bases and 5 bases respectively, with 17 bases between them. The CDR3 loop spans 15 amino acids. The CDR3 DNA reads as TGCAGCGTTGGGCAGGGCCGGTTTGGGACCGGGGAGCTGTTTTTT. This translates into CSVGQGRFGTGELFF.

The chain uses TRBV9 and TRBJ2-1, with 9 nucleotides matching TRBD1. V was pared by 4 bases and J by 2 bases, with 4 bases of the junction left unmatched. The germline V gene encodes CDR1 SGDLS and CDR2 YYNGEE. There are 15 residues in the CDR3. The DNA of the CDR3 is TGTGCCAGCAGCCCGTGGGACAGGGCCTACAATGAGCAGTTCTTC. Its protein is CASSPWDRAYNEQFF.

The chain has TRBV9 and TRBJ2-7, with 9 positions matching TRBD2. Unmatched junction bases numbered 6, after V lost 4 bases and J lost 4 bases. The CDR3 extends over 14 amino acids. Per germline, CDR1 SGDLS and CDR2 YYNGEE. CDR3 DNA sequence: TGTGCCAGCAGCCTCGGGACTAGCACGTACGAGCAGTACTTC. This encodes CASSLGTSTYEQYF.

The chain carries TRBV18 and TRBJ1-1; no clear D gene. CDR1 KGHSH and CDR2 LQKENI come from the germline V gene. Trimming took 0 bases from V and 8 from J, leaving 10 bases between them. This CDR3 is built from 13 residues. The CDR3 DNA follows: TGTGCCAGCTCACCACCCTCGACATCCGAAGCTTTCTTT. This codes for CASSPPSTSEAFF.

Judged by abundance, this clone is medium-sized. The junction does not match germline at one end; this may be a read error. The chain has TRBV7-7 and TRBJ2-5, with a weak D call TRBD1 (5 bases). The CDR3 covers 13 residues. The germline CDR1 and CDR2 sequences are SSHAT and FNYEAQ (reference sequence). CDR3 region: CASSFTGQETQYF. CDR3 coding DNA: TGTGCTAGCAGCTTTACAGGACAAGAGACCCAGTACTTC. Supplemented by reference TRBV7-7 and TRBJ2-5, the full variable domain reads GAGVSQSPRYKVTKRGQDVTLRCDPISSHATLYWYQQALGQGPEFLTYFNYEAQPDKSGLPSDRFSAERPEGSISTLTIQRTEQRDSAMYRCASSFTGQETQYFGPGTRLLVL.

CDR3 DNA sequence: TGTGCCACAGGGCACTATGGCTACACCTTC. Translation gives CATGHYGYTF. The chain joins TRBV19 to TRBJ1-2; tentatively, D is TRBD1 (5 bases). CDR3 length: 10 residues. Trimming removed 10 bases at V and 3 bases at J, with 6 bases between. The germline V gene encodes CDR1 LNHDA and CDR2 SQIVND (reference sequence).

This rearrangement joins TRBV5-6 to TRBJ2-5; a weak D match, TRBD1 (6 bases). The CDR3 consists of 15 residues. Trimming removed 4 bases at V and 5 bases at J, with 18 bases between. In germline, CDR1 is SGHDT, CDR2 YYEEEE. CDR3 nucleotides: TGTGCCAGCAGCACAATACAGGGTACTGGGGAGACCCAGTACTTC. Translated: CASSTIQGTGETQYF.

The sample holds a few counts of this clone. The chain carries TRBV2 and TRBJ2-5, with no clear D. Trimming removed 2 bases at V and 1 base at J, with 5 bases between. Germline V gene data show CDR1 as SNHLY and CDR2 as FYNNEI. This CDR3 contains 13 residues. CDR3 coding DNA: TGTGCCAGCAGTGAATGGCCCCAAGAGACCCAGTACTTC. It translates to CASSEWPQETQYF.

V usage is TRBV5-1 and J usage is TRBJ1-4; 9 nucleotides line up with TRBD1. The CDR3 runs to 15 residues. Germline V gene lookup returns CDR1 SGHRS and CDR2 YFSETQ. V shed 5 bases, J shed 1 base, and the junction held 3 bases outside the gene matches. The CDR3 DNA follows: TGCGCCAGCAGGTCGGGACAGGGAACTAATGAAAAACTGTTTTTT. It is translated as CASRSGQGTNEKLFF.

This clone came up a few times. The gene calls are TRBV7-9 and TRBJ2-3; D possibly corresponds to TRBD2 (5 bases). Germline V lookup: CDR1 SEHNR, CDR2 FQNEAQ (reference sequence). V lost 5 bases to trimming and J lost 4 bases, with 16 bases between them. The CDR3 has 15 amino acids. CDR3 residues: CASSPSGETPDTQYF. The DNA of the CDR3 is TGTGCCAGCAGCCCAAGCGGAGAGACCCCAGATACGCAGTATTTT.

The CDR3 loop reads CASSQGQGANYGYTF. The CDR3 coding sequence is TGTGCCAGCAGCCAAGGGCAGGGGGCGAACTATGGCTACACCTTC. V is TRBV2 and J is TRBJ1-2; 8 bases match TRBD1. J was trimmed by 2 bases and V by 6 bases; bases with no gene match: 8. CDR3 length: 15 residues. CDR1 is SNHLY, CDR2 FYNNEI, per germline. Using reference TRBV2 and TRBJ1-2 for the parts outside the CDR3, the full variable domain is EPEVTQTPSHQVTQMGQEVILRCVPISNHLYFYWYRQILGQKVEFLVSFYNNEISEKSEIFDDQFSVERPDGSNFTLKIRSTKLEDSAMYFCASSQGQGANYGYTFGSGTRLTVV.

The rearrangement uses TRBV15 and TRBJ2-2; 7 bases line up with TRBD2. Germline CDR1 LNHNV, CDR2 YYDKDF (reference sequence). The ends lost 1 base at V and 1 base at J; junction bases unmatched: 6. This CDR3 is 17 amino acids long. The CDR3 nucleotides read TGTGCCACCAGCAGAGTGAGATCGGGAGGGAACACCGGGGAGCTGTTTTTT. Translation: CATSRVRSGGNTGELFF.

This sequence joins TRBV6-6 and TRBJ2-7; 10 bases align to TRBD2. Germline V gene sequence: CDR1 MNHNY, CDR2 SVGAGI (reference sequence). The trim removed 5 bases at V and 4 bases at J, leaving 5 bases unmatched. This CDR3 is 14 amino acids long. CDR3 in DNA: TGTGCCAGCAGTACAGCGGGAGGGCCTTACGAGCAGTACTTC. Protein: CASSTAGGPYEQYF.

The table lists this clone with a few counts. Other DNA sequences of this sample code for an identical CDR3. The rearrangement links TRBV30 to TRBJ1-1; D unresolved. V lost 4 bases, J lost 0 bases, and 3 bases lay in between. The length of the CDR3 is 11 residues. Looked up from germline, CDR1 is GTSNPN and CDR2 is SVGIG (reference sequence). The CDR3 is CAWTLNTEAFF. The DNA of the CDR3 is TGTGCCTGGACCCTGAACACTGAAGCTTTCTTT.

For the CDR3, the DNA is TGTGCCAGCAGCTTAGGGGGGACCCAAGAGACCCAGTACTTC. Protein: CASSLGGTQETQYF. This rearrangement joins TRBV13 to TRBJ2-5; D possibly matches TRBD1 or TRBD2 (5 bases each). The CDR3 length is 14 residues. The V end was cut by 0 bases, the J end by 1 base, with 6 bases between. CDR1 PRHDT and CDR2 FYEKMQ come from the germline V gene (reference sequence).

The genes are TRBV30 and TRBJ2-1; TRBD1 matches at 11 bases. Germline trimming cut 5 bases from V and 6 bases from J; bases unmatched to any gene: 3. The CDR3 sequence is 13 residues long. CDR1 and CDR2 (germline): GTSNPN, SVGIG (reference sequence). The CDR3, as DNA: TGTGCCTGGGGACAGGGGGCGGCCAATGAGCAGTTCTTC. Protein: CAWGQGAANEQFF.

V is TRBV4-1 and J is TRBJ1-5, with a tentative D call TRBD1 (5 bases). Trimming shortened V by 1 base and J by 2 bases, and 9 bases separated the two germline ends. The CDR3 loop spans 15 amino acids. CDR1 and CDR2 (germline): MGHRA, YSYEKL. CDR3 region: CASSQVQAGNQPQHF. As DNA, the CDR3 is TGCGCCAGCAGCCAAGTACAGGCGGGCAATCAGCCCCAGCATTTT.

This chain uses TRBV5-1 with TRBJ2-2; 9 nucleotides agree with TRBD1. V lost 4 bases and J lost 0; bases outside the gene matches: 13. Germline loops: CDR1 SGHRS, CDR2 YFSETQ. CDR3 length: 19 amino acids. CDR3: CASSVGQGPNPTNTGELFF. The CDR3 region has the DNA TGCGCCAGCAGCGTCGGACAGGGGCCAAACCCGACGAACACCGGGGAGCTGTTTTTT.

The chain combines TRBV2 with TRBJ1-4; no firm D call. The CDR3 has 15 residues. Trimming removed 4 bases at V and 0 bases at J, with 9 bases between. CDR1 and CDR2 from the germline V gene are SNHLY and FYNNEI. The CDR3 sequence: CASSAYTATNEKLFF. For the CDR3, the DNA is TGTGCCAGCAGTGCTTACACAGCAACTAATGAAAAACTGTTTTTT.

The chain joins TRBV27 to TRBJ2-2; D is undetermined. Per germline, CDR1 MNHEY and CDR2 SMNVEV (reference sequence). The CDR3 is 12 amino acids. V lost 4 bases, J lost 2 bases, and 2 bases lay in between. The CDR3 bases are TGTGCCAGCAGTTCTAACACCGGGGAGCTGTTTTTT. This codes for CASSSNTGELFF.

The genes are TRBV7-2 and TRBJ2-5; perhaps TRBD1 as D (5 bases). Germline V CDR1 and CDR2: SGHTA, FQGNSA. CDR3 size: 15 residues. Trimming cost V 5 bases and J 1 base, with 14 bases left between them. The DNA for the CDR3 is TGTGCCAGCAGCGCCGGACACCTCAGCCAAGAGACCCAGTACTTC. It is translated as CASSAGHLSQETQYF.

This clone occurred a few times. The DNA of the CDR3 is TGTGCCAGCAGCTTAGTAGCAGGGGCTGGAGGCAATCAGCCCCAGCATTTT. This codes for CASSLVAGAGGNQPQHF. The gene calls are TRBV7-2 and TRBJ1-5; the D gene is possibly TRBD1 (6 bases). Germline CDR1 reads SGHTA; CDR2 reads FQGNSA. With 1 base removed from V and 2 bases from J, the gap between germline ends came to 15 bases. CDR3 length equals 17 residues.

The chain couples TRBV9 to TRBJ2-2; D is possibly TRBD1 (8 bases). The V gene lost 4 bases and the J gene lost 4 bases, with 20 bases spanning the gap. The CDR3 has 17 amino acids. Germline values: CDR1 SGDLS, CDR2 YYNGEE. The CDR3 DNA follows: TGTGCCAGCAGCCCACAGGGGGGGAATCGGGCCACCGGGGAGCTGTTTTTT. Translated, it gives CASSPQGGNRATGELFF. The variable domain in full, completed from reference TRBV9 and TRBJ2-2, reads DSGVTQTPKHLITATGQRVTLRCSPRSGDLSVYWYQQSLDQGLQFLIQYYNGEERAKGNILERFSAQQFPDLHSELNLSSLELGDSALYFCASSPQGGNRATGELFFGEGSRLTVL.

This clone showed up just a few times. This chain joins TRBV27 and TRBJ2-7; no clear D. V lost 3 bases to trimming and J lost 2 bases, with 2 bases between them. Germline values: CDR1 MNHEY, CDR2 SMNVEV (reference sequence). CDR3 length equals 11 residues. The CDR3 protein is CASSLTYEQYF. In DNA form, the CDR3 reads TGTGCCAGCAGTTTGACCTACGAGCAGTACTTC.

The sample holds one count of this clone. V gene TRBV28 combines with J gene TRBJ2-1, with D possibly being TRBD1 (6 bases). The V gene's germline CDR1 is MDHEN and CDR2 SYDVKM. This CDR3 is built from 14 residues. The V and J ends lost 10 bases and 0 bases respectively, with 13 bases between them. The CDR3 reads CATLPQGSYNEQFF. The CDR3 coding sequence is TGTGCCACCTTACCACAGGGCTCCTACAATGAGCAGTTCTTC.